The subject of this entry is one TCR beta chain. This record belongs to a study of CD8 T cells in Susac syndrome. A quantity of roughly 0.5 to 1 ug RNA underwent reverse transcription using random hexamers. Amplification of TCR beta CDR3 by immunoSEQ multiplex PCR spanned 54 Vbeta and 13 Jbeta. MiXCR was run by TCRdb on the immunoSEQ multiplex PCR reads, yielding one entry per CDR3 protein. The table lists approximately 110,000 distinct CDR3 sequences, about 96% of them singletons. The CDR3 length is 14 residues. Germline assignment: CDR1 KGHSH and CDR2 LQKENI. The V segment lost 4 bases and the J segment 5 bases; nucleotides outside the gene matches: 7. Healthy donors served as the controls. They were matched for age and sex.

This clonotype originated in a human donor in good health. The gene calls are TRBV18 and TRBJ1-1; 7 nucleotides match TRBD1. The sample was CD4+ T cells from PBMCs. CDR3 residues: CASSQGGRGTEAFF. CDR3 sequence (DNA): TGTGCCAGCTCACAAGGGGGCAGGGGAACTGAAGCTTTCTTT.